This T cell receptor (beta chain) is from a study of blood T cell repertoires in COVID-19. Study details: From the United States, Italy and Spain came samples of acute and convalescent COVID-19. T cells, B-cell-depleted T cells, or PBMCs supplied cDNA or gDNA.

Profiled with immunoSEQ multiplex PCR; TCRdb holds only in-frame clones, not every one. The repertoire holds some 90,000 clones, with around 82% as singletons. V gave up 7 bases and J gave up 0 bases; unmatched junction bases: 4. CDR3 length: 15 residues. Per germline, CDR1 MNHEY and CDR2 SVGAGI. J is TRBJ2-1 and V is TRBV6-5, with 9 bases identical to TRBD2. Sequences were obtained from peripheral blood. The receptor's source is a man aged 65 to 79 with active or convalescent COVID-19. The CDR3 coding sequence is TGTGCCAGCACTCGAGCGGGGGGCTCCTACAATGAGCAGTTCTTC. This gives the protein CASTRAGGSYNEQFF.